Below are 20 T cell receptor beta chains sequenced from a single sample in a study of PD-L1 blockade in urothelial cancer. The table came from immunoSEQ multiplex PCR; TCRdb's copy has only in-frame clones and leaves some out. This sample has some 100,000 clones; roughly nine tenths occur once, and the top ten carry around 0.9%. This specimen was PBMCs, taken around atezolizumab (anti-PD-L1) treatment. The receptors derive from a woman of 80 years or more with urothelial cancer.

The rearrangement links TRBV7-2 to TRBJ2-1; D gene uncertain. This CDR3 is 13 amino acids long. Germline assignment: CDR1 SGHTA and CDR2 FQGNSA. V was cut by 3 bases and J by 4 bases, with 7 bases left in between. CDR3 DNA: TGTGCCAGCAGCTTGAGCCAATACAATGAGCAGTTCTTC. It encodes CASSLSQYNEQFF.

This rearrangement joins TRBV4-1 to TRBJ1-2, with 9 bases aligning to TRBD1. Germline trimming cut 0 bases from V and 7 bases from J; bases unmatched to any gene: 3. Germline V gives CDR1 MGHRA, CDR2 YSYEKL. The CDR3 totals 14 residues. The CDR3 loop reads CASSQDPDRGGYTF. The CDR3 DNA sequence: TGCGCCAGCAGCCAAGATCCGGACAGGGGTGGCTACACCTTC.

This clone was recorded once. Written as DNA, the CDR3 is TGTGCCACACGACACGACGCGAACACCGGGGAGCTGTTTTTT. It yields the protein CATRHDANTGELFF. The chain combines TRBV18 with TRBJ2-2, with D hard to call. Between the trimmed V and J ends, which lost 10 bases and 0 bases, there was a span of 12 bases. This CDR3 comprises 14 residues. CDR1 is KGHSH and CDR2 is LQKENI in the germline V gene.

The chain recombines TRBV1 with TRBJ1-2; the D call of TRBD1 is as the table states it, not checked on the DNA. TRBV1 is designated a pseudogene. The CDR3 extends over 14 amino acids. CDR3 sequence reads: CTSSQPQGGGGYTF. In DNA, the CDR3 is TGCACCAGCAGCCAACCCCAGGGGGGAGGTGGCTACACCTTC.

This clone occurred once. The rearrangement uses TRBV28 and TRBJ2-7, with D possibly matching TRBD2 (7 bases). The ends were cut back, 2 bases at V and 3 bases at J, with 14 bases in the middle. This CDR3 spans 15 amino acids. The germline gives CDR1 MDHEN, CDR2 SYDVKM. The CDR3 sequence is CASSLRGGSDYEQYF. For the CDR3, the DNA is TGTGCCAGCAGTTTAAGGGGGGGCTCAGACTACGAGCAGTACTTC.

The V gene is TRBV4-2, the J gene TRBJ2-3; 9 nucleotides align to TRBD2. The V and J ends lost 4 bases and 1 base, in that order; junction bases with no gene match: 6. This CDR3 is built from 16 residues. Germline lookup yields CDR1 LGHNA and CDR2 YNFKEQ. CDR3 nucleotide sequence: TGTGCCAGCAGCCCTCTAGCGGGGCAACGCACAGATACGCAGTATTTT. As protein: CASSPLAGQRTDTQYF.

The chain joins TRBV27 to TRBJ1-5; TRBD1 is a possible D gene (6 bases). CDR1 is MNHEY and CDR2 is SMNVEV in the germline V gene (reference sequence). The V end was cut by 2 bases, the J end by 10 bases, with 21 bases between. The CDR3 sequence is 16 residues long. This CDR3 is CASSLNSGQRRNPQHF. CDR3 nucleotide sequence: TGTGCCAGCAGTTTAAACTCGGGACAACGGCGGAACCCCCAGCATTTT.

This clone was picked up one time. CDR3 in DNA: TGCAGCGTGTATCCGGGACACCTCTATGGCTACACCTTC. Amino acids: CSVYPGHLYGYTF. This chain joins TRBV29-1 and TRBJ1-2; a weak D match, TRBD1 (6 bases). Trimming removed 6 bases from V and 4 bases from J, with 15 bases in between. CDR3 length: 13 amino acids. Germline V CDR1 and CDR2: SQVTM, ANQGSEA.

The V call is TRBV5-5, the J call TRBJ1-4; D gene ambiguous. Germline V gene sequence: CDR1 SGHKS, CDR2 YYEKEE (reference sequence). This CDR3 contains 15 residues. V lost 1 base and J lost 6, with 13 bases in between. In DNA, the CDR3 is TGTGCCAGCAGCTTGTTCGGCGATCGGGATGAAAAACTGTTTTTT. Translation: CASSLFGDRDEKLFF. Full variable domain (rest looked up from reference TRBV5-5 and TRBJ1-4): DAGVTQSPTHLIKTRGQQVTLRCSPISGHKSVSWYQQVLGQGPQFIFQYYEKEERGRGNFPDRFSARQFPNYSSELNVNALLLGDSALYLCASSLFGDRDEKLFFGSGTQLSVL.

CDR3 nucleotides: TGCGCCAGCAGCCAAGAAGCGGACGGAACAATGAACACTGAAGCTTTCTTT. It yields the protein CASSQEADGTMNTEAFF. The V call is TRBV4-1, the J call TRBJ1-1; D unresolved. CDR3 length: 17 residues. V shed 0 bases and J shed 0 bases, with 14 bases lying between them. The V gene's germline CDR1 is MGHRA and CDR2 YSYEKL.

The chain links TRBV5-1 to TRBJ1-5; a weak D match, TRBD1 (5 bases). Germline CDR1 is SGHRS and CDR2 is YFSETQ. The CDR3 extends over 15 amino acids. Trimming removed 1 base at V and 2 bases at J, with 10 bases between. The CDR3 coding sequence is TGCGCCAGCAGCTTGTTGACCAGGGGCAATCAGCCCCAGCATTTT. It codes for CASSLLTRGNQPQHF.

This clone is a singleton in its sample. This chain uses TRBV28 with TRBJ1-4, with 9 bases lining up with TRBD1. Germline CDR1 is MDHEN and CDR2 is SYDVKM. This CDR3 contains 14 residues. Trimming cost V 2 bases and J 8 bases; bases outside gene matches: 3. The CDR3 DNA reads as TGTGCCAGCAGTTTAGGGACAGGGAGGGAAAAACTGTTTTTT. Protein product: CASSLGTGREKLFF.

The gene calls are TRBV2 and TRBJ2-1; 8 positions agree with TRBD2. V was pared by 3 bases and J by 6 bases, with 7 bases of the junction left unmatched. Germline CDR1 reads SNHLY; CDR2 reads FYNNEI. This CDR3 has 15 residues. The CDR3, as DNA: TGTGCCAGCAGTGAGGCGGGAGGATTCGCCAATGAGCAGTTCTTC. Translated, it gives CASSEAGGFANEQFF. Combining the CDR3 with reference TRBV2 and TRBJ2-1 gives the whole variable domain EPEVTQTPSHQVTQMGQEVILRCVPISNHLYFYWYRQILGQKVEFLVSFYNNEISEKSEIFDDQFSVERPDGSNFTLKIRSTKLEDSAMYFCASSEAGGFANEQFFGPGTRLTVL.

The rearrangement links TRBV18 to TRBJ1-5; D might be TRBD1 (5 bases). Trimming stripped 6 bases from V and 0 bases from J, with 15 bases between. Per germline, CDR1 KGHSH and CDR2 LQKENI. This CDR3 spans 16 amino acids. CDR3 bases: TGTGCCAGCTCGCCCTCGGGGGGTGGTAGCAATCAGCCCCAGCATTTT. Residues: CASSPSGGGSNQPQHF.

This clone appeared once. The CDR3 is CATSGSGTSGGEQFF. The CDR3 DNA reads TGTGCCACCAGCGGGAGCGGGACTAGCGGTGGTGAGCAGTTCTTC. V usage is TRBV15 and J usage is TRBJ2-1; the match to TRBD2 covers 11 bases. With V trimmed by 5 bases and J by 9 bases, 9 bases remained unmatched. Germline CDR1 is LNHNV and CDR2 is YYDKDF (reference sequence). CDR3 length equals 15 residues.

V and J are TRBV7-3 and TRBJ2-7; 10 bases align to TRBD1. J lost 4 bases, V lost 5 bases, and 8 bases had no gene match. The length of the CDR3 is 15 residues. CDR1 and CDR2 from the germline V gene are SGHTA and FQGTGA. The CDR3 is CASSPSGTGVYEQYF. The CDR3 nucleotides read TGTGCCAGCAGCCCGTCCGGGACAGGGGTGTACGAGCAGTACTTC. The full variable domain, rest sourced from reference TRBV7-3 and TRBJ2-7, is GAGVSQTPSNKVTEKGKYVELRCDPISGHTALYWYRQSLGQGPEFLIYFQGTGAADDSGLPNDRFFAVRPEGSVSTLKIQRTERGDSAVYLCASSPSGTGVYEQYFGPGTRLTVT.

This chain uses TRBV19 with TRBJ1-5; 10 bases are shared with TRBD1. The CDR3 consists of 21 residues. V was clipped by 0 bases and J by 0 bases; unmatched bases: 14. Germline lookup yields CDR1 LNHDA and CDR2 SQIVND (reference sequence). This CDR3 is CASSIEWSGTGAIYSNQPQHF. CDR3 DNA: TGTGCCAGTAGTATAGAATGGAGTGGGACAGGGGCCATCTATAGCAATCAGCCCCAGCATTTT.

The J gene is TRBJ1-1, the V gene TRBV4-1; D call uncertain. Germline V gene data show CDR1 as MGHRA and CDR2 as YSYEKL. Trimming left V 1 base short and J 3 bases short, with 18 bases between. This CDR3 is 17 amino acids long. CDR3 DNA sequence: TGCGCCAGCAGCCAAGTTAATTTAATGAGTGTGGACACTGAAGCTTTCTTT. This encodes CASSQVNLMSVDTEAFF.

The genes are TRBV9 and TRBJ1-4, with D perhaps TRBD1 (6 bases). The CDR3 length is 15 residues. The V gene lost 4 bases and the J gene lost 8 bases, with 18 bases spanning the gap. Germline V gives CDR1 SGDLS, CDR2 YYNGEE. In nucleotides, the CDR3 is TGTGCCAGCAGCCTGTACGGGGGGCCAGGGGAAAAACTGTTTTTT. Translating it yields CASSLYGGPGEKLFF.

The chain is built from TRBV5-1 and TRBJ2-2; 10 bases are shared with TRBD2. In germline, CDR1 is SGHRS, CDR2 YFSETQ. This CDR3 spans 16 amino acids. Trimming removed 5 bases from V and 4 bases from J; junction bases left unmatched: 8. Here the CDR3 reads CASSEGAGGATGELFF. For the CDR3, the DNA is TGCGCCAGCAGTGAGGGAGCGGGAGGGGCCACCGGGGAGCTGTTTTTT.